Each of the 10 T cell receptor beta chains below was sequenced from the same sample in a study of spatial heterogeneity in lung cancer. TCRdb reprocessed the 5' RACE reads via MiXCR and lists one record per CDR3 protein. The data contain 40,000 or so distinct CDR3 sequences, roughly 7.4% of them seen just once; the ten biggest clones take up under 30%. Documented time point: sample taken at primary tumor resection. The source was PBMCs, collected at surgery. These receptors were obtained from a male donor with early-stage non-small cell lung cancer.

Many counts were recorded for this clonotype. V is TRBV11-2 and J is TRBJ2-1; 8 bases are a match to TRBD1. The germline CDR1 and CDR2 sequences are SGHAT and FQNNGV. CDR3 size: 15 residues. Trimming took 3 bases from V and 0 from J; bases not matched to a gene: 1. The CDR3 is CASSFDRGSYNEQFF. The CDR3 DNA follows: TGTGCCAGCAGCTTCGACAGGGGCTCCTACAATGAGCAGTTCTTC. The variable domain in full, with the rest retrieved from reference TRBV11-2 and TRBJ2-1, is EAGVAQSPRYKIIEKRQSVAFWCNPISGHATLYWYQQILGQGPKLLIQFQNNGVVDDSQLPKDRFSAERLKGVDSTLKIQPAKLEDSAVYLCASSFDRGSYNEQFFGPGTRLTVL.

This clonotype was seen many times. The genes are TRBV3-1 and TRBJ2-1, with 9 bases lining up with TRBD2. V shed 4 bases and J 2 bases; nucleotides not matched to a gene: 6. The V gene's germline CDR1 is LGHDT and CDR2 YNNKEL (reference sequence). The CDR3 runs to 16 residues. CDR3 DNA: TGTGCCAGCAGCCGCAGGACTAGCGCAACCTACAATGAGCAGTTCTTC. It translates to CASSRRTSATYNEQFF.

This clonotype was found many times. The CDR3 nucleotides read TGTGCCAGCAGGGTCCGGGACAAGACATACGAGCAGTACGTC. Translated: CASRVRDKTYEQYV. This chain links TRBV27 with TRBJ2-7; tentatively, D is TRBD1 (6 bases). Trimming left V 6 bases short and J 4 bases short, with 16 bases between. This CDR3 is built from 14 residues. CDR1 and CDR2 from the germline V gene are MNHEY and SMNVEV (reference sequence).

This clonotype was counted at least ten times. The V call is TRBV10-3, the J call TRBJ2-5, with a tentative D call TRBD2 (5 bases). V lost 0 bases to trimming and J lost 6 bases, with 11 bases between them. Germline CDR1 reads ENHRY; CDR2 reads SYGVKD. The CDR3 totals 14 residues. CDR3 residues: CAISESEDGKTQYF. CDR3 nucleotide sequence: TGTGCCATCAGTGAGTCTGAGGACGGGAAGACCCAGTACTTC.

This clonotype has a handful of counts. This rearrangement joins TRBV6-2 or TRBV6-3 to TRBJ1-5, with D unresolved. The CDR3 spans 18 residues. V was shortened by 0 bases and J by 5 bases, with 20 bases between the two germline ends. Germline values: CDR1 MNHEY, CDR2 SVGEGT. Written as DNA, the CDR3 is TGTGCCAGCAGTTACTCTTATCTCGAAGTGGGCTGGGATCAGCCCCAGCATTTT. The encoded protein is CASSYSYLEVGWDQPQHF.

Many counts were recorded for this clonotype. The chain has TRBV7-2 and TRBJ1-5; 8 nucleotides match TRBD1. The length of the CDR3 is 15 residues. The V gene end was trimmed by 4 bases and the J gene end by 7 bases; junction bases not matched to a gene: 9. From germline, CDR1 is SGHTA and CDR2 FQGNSA. CDR3 sequence: CASSSRQGRSQPQHF. In DNA form, the CDR3 reads TGTGCCAGCAGCTCTCGACAGGGGAGGAGCCAGCCCCAGCATTTT.

The chain couples TRBV12-3 or TRBV12-4 to TRBJ2-5; the D is unclear. The CDR3 contains 12 residues. V was pared by 2 bases and J by 5 bases, with 6 bases between. In DNA, the CDR3 is TGTGCCAGCAGTTTATTCCAGGAGACCCAGTACTTC. Amino acid sequence: CASSLFQETQYF.

This clonotype showed up many times. CDR3 amino acids: CASSSYRGGTGELFF. CDR3 sequence (DNA): TGTGCCAGCAGCTCGTACAGGGGCGGCACCGGGGAGCTGTTTTTT. V gene TRBV11-1 combines with J gene TRBJ2-2; 7 nucleotides align to TRBD1. This CDR3 is 15 amino acids long. Losses at the gene ends were 4 bases for V and 4 bases for J; bases not matched to a gene: 6. The germline CDR1 and CDR2 sequences are SGHAT and FQDESV (reference sequence).

This clonotype has ten or more counts. The V gene is TRBV3-1, the J gene TRBJ2-3; 8 nucleotides align to TRBD2. The CDR3 sequence is 14 residues long. The germline V gene encodes CDR1 LGHDT and CDR2 YNNKEL (reference sequence). With V trimmed by 4 bases and J by 6 bases, 6 bases remained unmatched. The CDR3 DNA reads as TGTGCCAGCAGCCTCCGGACTAGCAAGGATACGCAGTATTTT. This translates into CASSLRTSKDTQYF.

There are many counts of this clonotype. V gene TRBV7-9 combines with J gene TRBJ1-1; 7 nucleotides agree with TRBD1. The V gene end was trimmed by 1 base and the J gene end by 1 base; junction bases not matched to a gene: 3. CDR1 and CDR2 (germline): SEHNR, FQNEAQ (reference sequence). This CDR3 spans 15 amino acids. The CDR3 region is CASSLGRDRNTEAFF. CDR3 DNA sequence: TGTGCCAGCAGCTTAGGTAGGGACAGGAACACTGAAGCTTTCTTT.